The present TCR beta chain was sequenced within a study of radiotherapy plus CTLA-4 blockade in lung cancer. The study, taken as a whole, reports: TCR clones of tumor origin grew in blood after radiotherapy plus ipilimumab.

People whose metastatic non-small-cell lung cancer was chemo-refractory got focal radiation along with CTLA-4 blockade by ipilimumab. In regard to this clone: Its antigen is unidentified.

TCRdb's table, derived via immunoSEQ multiplex PCR, lists solely in-frame clones and lacks some. The table lists about 31,000 clones, around 73% of them singletons. The trim removed 5 bases at V and 6 bases at J, leaving 9 bases unmatched. Germline values: CDR1 MNHEY, CDR2 SMNVEV (reference sequence). The length of the CDR3 is 14 residues. The chain employs TRBV27 and TRBJ1-2; 7 bases map to TRBD1. The receptor's source is a human donor with non-small cell lung cancer who had stable disease on radiotherapy plus ipilimumab. Sequences were derived from peripheral blood, sampled from a patient treated with radiotherapy plus ipilimumab. CDR3 coding DNA: TGTGCCAGCAGTATCACCCGGGACAGCAATGGCTACACCTTC. Its translation: CASSITRDSNGYTF.